This T cell receptor (beta chain) was captured in a study of shared clonotypes between healthy human individuals. This table comes from immunoSEQ multiplex PCR, and its TCRdb copy is limited to in-frame clones, with some not included. In the table there are some 740,000 clones, around 92% of which are singletons. The naive CD8 population came from CD45RO-negative cells selected for CCR7, without terminally differentiated effector memory CD45RA+ cells. This CDR3 is built from 16 residues. Germline V gene sequence: CDR1 MNHNS, CDR2 SASEGT. Trimming at V came to 4 bases and at J to 3 bases, leaving 5 bases not matched to a gene.

The V and J genes are TRBV6-1 and TRBJ2-1; 11 nucleotides match TRBD2. The specimen was naive CD8+ T cells sorted from blood. The sequence was collected from a man aged 30 to 45 in good health. In DNA form, the CDR3 reads TGTGCCAGCAGTGGGGGGACTAGCGGAGTCTACAATGAGCAGTTCTTC. This encodes CASSGGTSGVYNEQFF.